This is a list of T cell receptor beta chains from one sample in a study of T cell responses to AZD1222 COVID-19 vaccine. The method was immunoSEQ multiplex PCR; TCRdb's version includes in-frame clones alone and lacks a portion of them. This sample carries some 74,000 clones, 75% to 85% of them seen once, and the ten largest clones take less than 25%. Source: peripheral blood, taken on day 0 of AZD1222 vaccination. Every receptor here comes from an adult in good health. Both conserved end residues are part of each CDR3. A D gene is named only where the DNA matches it firmly. Expanded clones get a size class; other rows say once, few or many, or leave the size out.

clone_size: NA; v_call: TRBV25-1; j_call: TRBJ2-7; d_call: NA; cdr3_nt: TGTGCCAGCAGTGTTCCGGGCCTAAAGGGGCACGAGCAGTACTTC; cdr3_aa: CASSVPGLKGHEQYF
clone_size: NA; v_call: TRBV28; j_call: TRBJ1-1; d_call: NA; cdr3_nt: TGTGCCAGCAGTTTAGGGGGCTGGACTGAAGCTTTCTTT; cdr3_aa: CASSLGGWTEAFF
clone_size: NA; v_call: TRBV27; j_call: TRBJ2-6; d_call: NA; cdr3_nt: TGTGCCAGCAGTTACCTGCCATCTGGGGCCAACGTCCTGACTTTC; cdr3_aa: CASSYLPSGANVLTF
clone_size: NA; v_call: TRBV30; j_call: TRBJ2-3; d_call: NA; cdr3_nt: TGTGCCTGGAGTGGTCGACTAGGAGATACGCAGTATTTT; cdr3_aa: CAWSGRLGDTQYF
clone_size: NA; v_call: TRBV7-2; j_call: TRBJ2-1; d_call: NA; cdr3_nt: TGTGCCAGCAGCTTAGACGCCTATACGCAGTTCTTC; cdr3_aa: CASSLDAYTQFF
clone_size: NA; v_call: TRBV30; j_call: TRBJ2-7; d_call: NA; cdr3_nt: TGTGCCTGGAGTGACAGCAACCGATCCTACGAGCAGTACTTC; cdr3_aa: CAWSDSNRSYEQYF
clone_size: NA; v_call: TRBV27; j_call: TRBJ1-5; d_call: TRBD1; cdr3_nt: TGTGCCAGCAGTTTGGTAGGACAGGGCAATCAGCCCCAGCATTTT; cdr3_aa: CASSLVGQGNQPQHF
clone_size: NA; v_call: TRBV10-3; j_call: TRBJ2-1; d_call: TRBD1; cdr3_nt: TGTGCCATCAGAAGACAGGGGAATCTACAGAATGAGCAGTTCTTC; cdr3_aa: CAIRRQGNLQNEQFF
clone_size: NA; v_call: TRBV5-8; j_call: TRBJ2-1; d_call: NA; cdr3_nt: TGTGCCAGCAGCTTGTTCCCCATGGGAGATGAGCAGTTCTTC; cdr3_aa: CASSLFPMGDEQFF
clone_size: few; v_call: TRBV5-1; j_call: TRBJ2-5; d_call: TRBD1; cdr3_nt: TGCGCCAGCAGCACGGGACAGGGGGCCGGGGAGACCCAGTACTTC; cdr3_aa: CASSTGQGAGETQYF
clone_size: NA; v_call: TRBV5-1; j_call: TRBJ2-3; d_call: NA; cdr3_nt: TGCGCCAGCAGCTTGTTAGAGTGGGGAGTGGGCACAGATACGCAGTATTTT; cdr3_aa: CASSLLEWGVGTDTQYF
clone_size: NA; v_call: TRBV12-3/TRBV12-4; j_call: TRBJ2-7; d_call: NA; cdr3_nt: TGTGCCAGCAGTAGGGGCGACGAGCAGTACTTC; cdr3_aa: CASSRGDEQYF
clone_size: NA; v_call: TRBV5-1; j_call: TRBJ2-7; d_call: TRBD1; cdr3_nt: TGCGCCAGCAGCTTCGGACAGGTTTACGAGCAGTACTTC; cdr3_aa: CASSFGQVYEQYF
clone_size: NA; v_call: TRBV11-2; j_call: TRBJ2-7; d_call: NA; cdr3_nt: TGTGCCAGCAGCCGGACGGATTACGAGCAGTACTTC; cdr3_aa: CASSRTDYEQYF
clone_size: once; v_call: TRBV5-1; j_call: TRBJ2-3; d_call: NA; cdr3_nt: TGCGCCAGCAGCTTGGATCGCCCGAGCACAGATACGCAGTATTTT; cdr3_aa: CASSLDRPSTDTQYF
clone_size: NA; v_call: TRBV3-1/TRBV3-2; j_call: TRBJ1-2; d_call: TRBD1; cdr3_nt: TGTGCCAGCAGTGCGACCGGGACAGGGTACTATGGCTACACCTTC; cdr3_aa: CASSATGTGYYGYTF
clone_size: NA; v_call: TRBV25-1; j_call: TRBJ2-3; d_call: TRBD2; cdr3_nt: TGTGCCAGCAGTGAATTTAGCGGGAGAACAGATACGCAGTATTTT; cdr3_aa: CASSEFSGRTDTQYF
clone_size: NA; v_call: TRBV5-4; j_call: TRBJ2-2; d_call: TRBD1; cdr3_nt: TGTGCCAGCAGCTTAATCTACAGGGGGCGCCCCGGGGAGCTGTTTTTT; cdr3_aa: CASSLIYRGRPGELFF
clone_size: NA; v_call: TRBV7-9; j_call: TRBJ2-5; d_call: NA; cdr3_nt: TGTGCCAGCAGCCAGAGCCTAAGCTTCCAAGAGACCCAGTACTTC; cdr3_aa: CASSQSLSFQETQYF
clone_size: NA; v_call: TRBV10-2; j_call: TRBJ1-5; d_call: NA; cdr3_nt: TGCGCCAGCAGTTCAACCACGGGCAATCAGCCCCAGCATTTT; cdr3_aa: CASSSTTGNQPQHF
clone_size: NA; v_call: TRBV24-1; j_call: TRBJ2-2; d_call: NA; cdr3_nt: TGTGCCACCAGTGATGGAAGACCTCCCGGGGAGCTGTTTTTT; cdr3_aa: CATSDGRPPGELFF
clone_size: NA; v_call: TRBV12-3/TRBV12-4; j_call: TRBJ2-7; d_call: NA; cdr3_nt: TGTGCCAGCAGCCCCGGGAGATCCTACGAGCAGTACTTC; cdr3_aa: CASSPGRSYEQYF
clone_size: few; v_call: TRBV19; j_call: TRBJ1-5; d_call: NA; cdr3_nt: TGTGCCAGTACCATGCGGGGGGGCAATCAGCCCCAGCATTTT; cdr3_aa: CASTMRGGNQPQHF
clone_size: NA; v_call: TRBV5-1; j_call: TRBJ2-6; d_call: NA; cdr3_nt: TGCGCCAGCAGCTTGGGCAAATCTGGGGCCAACGTCCTGACTTTC; cdr3_aa: CASSLGKSGANVLTF
clone_size: once; v_call: TRBV25-1; j_call: TRBJ1-2; d_call: NA; cdr3_nt: TGTGCCAGCAGAAATAACTATGGCTACACCTTC; cdr3_aa: CASRNNYGYTF
clone_size: NA; v_call: TRBV12-3/TRBV12-4; j_call: TRBJ1-5; d_call: NA; cdr3_nt: TGTGCCAGCAGGTCCCTCCAATCTCAGCCCCAGCATTTT; cdr3_aa: CASRSLQSQPQHF
clone_size: NA; v_call: TRBV19; j_call: TRBJ1-5; d_call: NA; cdr3_nt: TGTGCCAGTAGATTATCGGGGGTCCAGCCCCAGCATTTT; cdr3_aa: CASRLSGVQPQHF
clone_size: NA; v_call: TRBV14; j_call: TRBJ2-7; d_call: TRBD1; cdr3_nt: TGTGCCAGCAGAAAGACAGGGATCCCCTACGAGCAGTACTTC; cdr3_aa: CASRKTGIPYEQYF
clone_size: few; v_call: TRBV15; j_call: TRBJ1-2; d_call: NA; cdr3_nt: TGTGCCACCAGCAGAGCGGGGGGACTCACTGGCTTC; cdr3_aa: CATSRAGGLTGF
clone_size: once; v_call: TRBV6-5; j_call: TRBJ2-7; d_call: NA; cdr3_nt: TGTGCCAGCAGTTACTCGAAAAGGGAGCAGTACTTC; cdr3_aa: CASSYSKREQYF
clone_size: NA; v_call: TRBV15; j_call: TRBJ2-7; d_call: NA; cdr3_nt: TGTGCCACCAGCAGAGAGGGCCTCAGGAGCTCCTACGAGCAGTACTTC; cdr3_aa: CATSREGLRSSYEQYF
clone_size: NA; v_call: TRBV6-5; j_call: TRBJ1-1; d_call: NA; cdr3_nt: TGTGCCAGCAGGAGGGCGGGGAGAACTGAAGCTTTCTTT; cdr3_aa: CASRRAGRTEAFF
clone_size: once; v_call: TRBV5-6; j_call: TRBJ2-3; d_call: TRBD2; cdr3_nt: TGTGCCAGCATCCGTGCGGGGGGGGGCACAGATACGCAGTATTTT; cdr3_aa: CASIRAGGGTDTQYF
clone_size: NA; v_call: TRBV27; j_call: TRBJ2-3; d_call: NA; cdr3_nt: TGTGCCAGCAGTTTTCACAACAGGGTCACAGATACGCAGTATTTT; cdr3_aa: CASSFHNRVTDTQYF
clone_size: NA; v_call: TRBV9; j_call: TRBJ2-2; d_call: TRBD1; cdr3_nt: TGTGCCAGCAGCGTGGCAGGGGGCGCAAACACCGGGGAGCTGTTTTTT; cdr3_aa: CASSVAGGANTGELFF
clone_size: NA; v_call: TRBV11-2; j_call: TRBJ2-7; d_call: NA; cdr3_nt: TGTGCCAGCAGCGGAAGTTTCTTGGGCGGCCTTCCCTACGAGCAGTACTTC; cdr3_aa: CASSGSFLGGLPYEQYF
clone_size: NA; v_call: TRBV19; j_call: TRBJ1-5; d_call: NA; cdr3_nt: TGTGCCAGTAGTATTCTAACCAGCACGGCTAGCAATCAGCCCCAGCATTTT; cdr3_aa: CASSILTSTASNQPQHF
clone_size: NA; v_call: TRBV21-1; j_call: TRBJ2-1; d_call: NA; cdr3_nt: TGTGCCAGCAGATGGAATGAGCAGTTCTTC; cdr3_aa: CASRWNEQFF
clone_size: NA; v_call: TRBV7-9; j_call: TRBJ2-1; d_call: NA; cdr3_nt: TGTGCCAGCAGCTTGAGCCGGGGGGCGTTCTTC; cdr3_aa: CASSLSRGAFF
clone_size: NA; v_call: TRBV7-9; j_call: TRBJ2-5; d_call: NA; cdr3_nt: TGTGCCAGCAGCGAAGAGACCCAGTACTTC; cdr3_aa: CASSEETQYF
clone_size: NA; v_call: TRBV18; j_call: TRBJ2-7; d_call: TRBD2; cdr3_nt: TGTGCCAGCTCACCCCTAGCGGGATCCTACGAGCAGTACTTC; cdr3_aa: CASSPLAGSYEQYF
clone_size: NA; v_call: TRBV3-1/TRBV3-2; j_call: TRBJ2-1; d_call: NA; cdr3_nt: TGTGCCAGCAGCCAAGGGCGGGACCGGTACAATGAGCAGTTCTTC; cdr3_aa: CASSQGRDRYNEQFF
clone_size: NA; v_call: TRBV28; j_call: TRBJ1-5; d_call: TRBD1; cdr3_nt: TGTGCCAGCAGTCTAGGGGTCGGGACAGGTAGCCGGCCCCAGCATTTT; cdr3_aa: CASSLGVGTGSRPQHF
clone_size: NA; v_call: TRBV7-9; j_call: TRBJ2-5; d_call: TRBD2; cdr3_nt: TGTGCCAGCAGCTCGTCTAGCGGGAGGGCCTGGGAGACCCAGTACTTC; cdr3_aa: CASSSSSGRAWETQYF
clone_size: NA; v_call: TRBV10-3; j_call: TRBJ2-3; d_call: TRBD2; cdr3_nt: TGTGCCATCAGTGACCTCGGGGGCCTTAGCGGGAGGGCAGATACGCAGTATTTT; cdr3_aa: CAISDLGGLSGRADTQYF
clone_size: NA; v_call: TRBV25-1; j_call: TRBJ1-1; d_call: TRBD1; cdr3_nt: TGTGCCAGCAGTGACCACAGGGGGAACACTGAAGCTTTCTTT; cdr3_aa: CASSDHRGNTEAFF
clone_size: few; v_call: TRBV3-1/TRBV3-2; j_call: TRBJ1-1; d_call: NA; cdr3_nt: TGTGCCAGCAGCCAAGATCCGGGCGGGGGGACTGAAGCTTTCTTT; cdr3_aa: CASSQDPGGGTEAFF
clone_size: NA; v_call: TRBV12-3/TRBV12-4; j_call: TRBJ1-1; d_call: NA; cdr3_nt: TGTGCCAGCAGTTTAGGATTGAACACTGAAGCTTTCTTT; cdr3_aa: CASSLGLNTEAFF
clone_size: NA; v_call: TRBV4-1; j_call: TRBJ1-5; d_call: NA; cdr3_nt: TGCGCCAGCAGCCAAGATGCCGGGAGGCCCCAGCATTTT; cdr3_aa: CASSQDAGRPQHF
clone_size: NA; v_call: TRBV28; j_call: TRBJ1-1; d_call: TRBD1; cdr3_nt: TGTGCCAGCAGTTCAAGGGGGCGGAACACTGAAGCTTTCTTT; cdr3_aa: CASSSRGRNTEAFF
clone_size: NA; v_call: TRBV15; j_call: TRBJ2-6; d_call: TRBD1; cdr3_nt: TGTGCCACCAGCAGAGGGACAGGGCGCCTCACTGGGGCCAACGTCCTGACTTTC; cdr3_aa: CATSRGTGRLTGANVLTF
clone_size: NA; v_call: TRBV19; j_call: TRBJ2-1; d_call: TRBD2; cdr3_nt: TGTGCCAGTAGTAAACGACTAGCGGGAGCCACCTACAATGAGCAGTTCTTC; cdr3_aa: CASSKRLAGATYNEQFF
clone_size: NA; v_call: TRBV9; j_call: TRBJ2-1; d_call: NA; cdr3_nt: TGTGCCAGCAGCGTAGAGTCGAATGAGCAGTTCTTC; cdr3_aa: CASSVESNEQFF
clone_size: once; v_call: TRBV3-1/TRBV3-2; j_call: TRBJ1-6; d_call: TRBD1; cdr3_nt: TGTGCCAGCACCCTGGACAGGGGATATAATTCACCCCTCCACTTT; cdr3_aa: CASTLDRGYNSPLHF